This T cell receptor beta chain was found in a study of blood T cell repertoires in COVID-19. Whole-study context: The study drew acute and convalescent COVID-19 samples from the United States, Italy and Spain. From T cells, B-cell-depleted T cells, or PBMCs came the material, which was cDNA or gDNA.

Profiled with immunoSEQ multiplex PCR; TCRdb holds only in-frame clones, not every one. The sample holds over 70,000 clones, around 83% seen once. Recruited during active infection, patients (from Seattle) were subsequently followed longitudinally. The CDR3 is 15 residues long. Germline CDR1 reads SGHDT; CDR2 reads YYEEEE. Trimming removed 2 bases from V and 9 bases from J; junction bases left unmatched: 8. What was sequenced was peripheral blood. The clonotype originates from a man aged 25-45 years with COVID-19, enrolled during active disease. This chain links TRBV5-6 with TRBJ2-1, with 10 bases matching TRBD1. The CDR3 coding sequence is TGTGCCAGCAGCTTCCGGGACAGGGGATCGATTGAGCAGTTCTTC. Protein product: CASSFRDRGSIEQFF.